Here is one T cell receptor (beta chain) with its context. Its antigen is as yet unknown. Extraction and reverse transcription of RNA yielded cDNA as the sequencing template. Clones were read by immunoSEQ multiplex PCR, and TCRdb kept only the in-frame ones, dropping some. This sample has 130,000 to 150,000 clones, with roughly four fifths found just once. V shed 0 bases and J 1 base; nucleotides not matched to a gene: 8. Germline V gene sequence: CDR1 SGHVS, CDR2 FQNEAQ. The CDR3 extends over 19 amino acids. Indicated treatment: oral pan-JAK inhibitor, 5-10 mg twice daily. Sorting of CD4+ and CD8+ T cells was performed on PBMCs. This record comes from a study of CD8+ T cells in alopecia areata. As for the study in general: Patients in the treated group were given tofacitinib by mouth, 5 to 10 mg twice a day.

The study, taken as a whole, reports: In patients, TCRs were shared less clearly than in mice, and HLA may possibly be involved.

The TCR was taken from a human donor with alopecia areata. This chain links TRBV7-8 with TRBJ2-3, with TRBD2 matching 12 bases. This specimen was CD8+ T cells sorted from blood, taken at week 4, from a patient treated with tofacitinib. The CDR3 spells CASSLAVSRTSGGTDTQYF. The CDR3 nucleotides read TGTGCCAGCAGCTTAGCGGTCTCCCGGACTAGCGGGGGCACAGATACGCAGTATTTT.